The 8 T cell receptor beta chains presented below share a single source sample, sequenced in a study of blood T cell repertoires in COVID-19. Clones were sequenced by immunoSEQ multiplex PCR, and TCRdb holds only the in-frame ones, with some missing. Among fewer than 250,000 clones, approximately 80% were seen once, and the ten largest hold around 6.8%. The sequenced sample consisted of peripheral blood. These receptor sequences come from a woman in her sixties or seventies with active or convalescent COVID-19.

This CDR3 reads CATSRELQVATNEKLFF. In DNA form, the CDR3 reads TGTGCCACCAGCAGAGAATTGCAGGTTGCAACTAATGAAAAACTGTTTTTT. This chain joins TRBV15 and TRBJ1-4; D is unresolved. Trimming took 0 bases from V and 0 from J, leaving 11 bases between them. CDR3 length: 17 residues. CDR1 and CDR2 from the germline V gene are LNHNV and YYDKDF (reference sequence).

The V call is TRBV10-1, the J call TRBJ2-1; TRBD2 matches 7 bases. Germline CDR1 and CDR2: WNHNN and SYGVQD (reference sequence). CDR3 length: 14 residues. V shed 6 bases, J shed 2 bases, and the junction held 4 bases outside the gene matches. CDR3 sequence: CASSPAGTYNEQFF. CDR3 DNA: TGCGCCAGCAGCCCAGCGGGGACCTACAATGAGCAGTTCTTC.

V gene TRBV4-1 combines with J gene TRBJ2-7, with a weak D call TRBD2 (6 bases). The germline CDR1 and CDR2 sequences are MGHRA and YSYEKL. CDR3 length: 15 amino acids. Trimming removed 4 bases at V and 6 bases at J, with 19 bases between. The CDR3 spells CASSPGTSIPTEQYF. Written as DNA, the CDR3 is TGCGCCAGCAGCCCCGGGACTTCCATACCAACCGAGCAGTACTTC.

The rearrangement joins TRBV29-1 to TRBJ2-5; the match to TRBD1 covers 7 bases. With V trimmed by 3 bases and J by 4 bases, 5 bases remained unmatched. The CDR3 is made up of 13 amino acids. Germline loops: CDR1 SQVTM, CDR2 ANQGSEA. The CDR3 loop is CSVDPTGLETQYF. The DNA of the CDR3 is TGCAGCGTTGACCCGACAGGGTTAGAGACCCAGTACTTC.

The gene calls are TRBV5-4 and TRBJ2-6, with D possibly TRBD1 on 5 matching bases. Germline V gives CDR1 SGHNT, CDR2 YYREEE (reference sequence). The CDR3 is 16 residues long. Trimming took 4 bases from V and 0 from J, leaving 11 bases between them. The DNA for the CDR3 is TGTGCCAGCAGCCCCGACAGCTACTCTGGGGCCAACGTCCTGACTTTC. This encodes CASSPDSYSGANVLTF. The full variable domain, with the rest looked up from reference TRBV5-4 and TRBJ2-6, is ETGVTQSPTHLIKTRGQQVTLRCSSQSGHNTVSWYQQALGQGPQFIFQYYREEENGRGNFPPRFSGLQFPNYSSELNVNALELDDSALYLCASSPDSYSGANVLTFGAGSRLTVL.

V gene TRBV20-1 combines with J gene TRBJ1-1; D is perhaps TRBD1 (5 bases). The V end lost 3 bases, the J end lost 5 bases, and 22 bases lay between the germline ends. Per the germline V gene, CDR1 is DFQATT and CDR2 is SNEGSKA (reference sequence). CDR3 length equals 16 residues. The CDR3 region is CSASIEGYKGRTEAFF. For the CDR3, the DNA is TGCAGTGCTAGTATTGAGGGGTATAAGGGGAGGACTGAAGCTTTCTTT.

This clone was found once. CDR3 residues: CASRKNRGVNEKLFF. In DNA, the CDR3 is TGTGCCAGCAGGAAAAACAGGGGGGTGAATGAAAAACTGTTTTTT. The rearrangement joins TRBV6-5 to TRBJ1-4, with 8 bases fitting TRBD1. This CDR3 contains 15 residues. Germline trimming cut 6 bases from V and 5 bases from J; bases unmatched to any gene: 8. From germline, CDR1 is MNHEY and CDR2 SVGAGI.

V usage is TRBV7-8 and J usage is TRBJ2-6, with D unclear. V was shortened by 8 bases and J by 4 bases, with 12 bases between the two germline ends. Germline V gene data show CDR1 as SGHVS and CDR2 as FQNEAQ. The CDR3 contains 14 residues. The CDR3 region is CASAPSRGANVLTF. For the CDR3, the DNA is TGTGCCAGCGCACCCTCGCGGGGGGCCAACGTCCTGACTTTC. Looking up the rest from reference TRBV7-8 and TRBJ2-6 gives the full variable domain: GAGVSQSPRYKVAKRGQDVALRCDPISGHVSLFWYQQALGQGPEFLTYFQNEAQLDKSGLPSDRFFAERPEGSVSTLKIQRTQQEDSAVYLCASAPSRGANVLTFGAGSRLTVL.